The 13 T cell receptor beta chains reported below all come from one sample, sequenced in a study of shared T cell receptors in the human thymus. Generated by immunoSEQ multiplex PCR, the TCRdb table keeps only in-frame clones and is missing some. The sample consists of 500,000 to 750,000 clones, more than 75% of them appearing once. These data were also filed under a second study, of human thymus T cells.

Source material: thymocytes. Receptors were obtained from a boy in the first two years of life with a congenital heart defect.

The gene calls are TRBV27 and TRBJ1-2, with D perhaps matching TRBD1 (5 bases). V gave up 2 bases and J gave up 3 bases, with 19 bases separating them. CDR1 and CDR2 (germline): MNHEY, SMNVEV (reference sequence). The CDR3 totals 17 residues. The CDR3 loop is CASSLRVGQGSDYGYTF. CDR3 DNA sequence: TGTGCCAGCAGTTTACGGGTTGGGCAGGGCTCCGACTATGGCTACACCTTC.

This clone was seen only a few times. This chain joins TRBV15 and TRBJ1-2, with D perhaps matching TRBD1 (6 bases). In germline, CDR1 is LNHNV, CDR2 YYDKDF (reference sequence). The CDR3 spans 17 residues. V was pared by 2 bases and J by 1 base, with 17 bases between. The CDR3 DNA follows: TGTGCCACCAGCAGAACCCCCGAGGGGGGGCATAACTATGGCTACACCTTC. Amino acids: CATSRTPEGGHNYGYTF.

This chain links TRBV4-1 with TRBJ2-7; tentative D call: TRBD2 (6 bases). CDR3 length: 16 residues. Trimming took off 1 base at V and 1 base at J, with 14 bases between the two ends. Germline loops: CDR1 MGHRA, CDR2 YSYEKL. As DNA, the CDR3 is TGCGCCAGCAGCCAAGTGGTCCTAGCGCGATCCTACGAGCAGTACTTC. Its protein product is CASSQVVLARSYEQYF.

V and J are TRBV4-2 and TRBJ2-1; 7 positions agree with TRBD2. The V segment lost 3 bases and the J segment 4 bases; nucleotides outside the gene matches: 15. This CDR3 has 18 amino acids. The germline gives CDR1 LGHNA, CDR2 YNFKEQ. CDR3 nucleotide sequence: TGTGCCAGCAGCCACCACGTGGGAGGGCCGGTAGAATACAATGAGCAGTTCTTC. It is translated as CASSHHVGGPVEYNEQFF.

In its sample, this clone was seen once. The chain has TRBV23-1 and TRBJ1-2, with TRBD1 matching 10 bases. TRBV23-1 is sorted into the ORF group, with uncertain function. V was pared by 4 bases and J by 4 bases, with 6 bases of the junction left unmatched. The CDR3 is 15 amino acids. The CDR3 spells CASSRRTGGCYGYTF. The DNA of the CDR3 is TGCGCCAGCAGTCGACGGACAGGGGGTTGCTATGGCTACACCTTC.

The chain employs TRBV20-1 and TRBJ2-7; D not certain. The germline gives CDR1 DFQATT, CDR2 SNEGSKA (reference sequence). The CDR3 covers 11 residues. Between the trimmed V and J ends, which lost 0 bases and 5 bases, there was a span of 5 bases. The CDR3 nucleotides are TGCAGTGCTAGAGATCAGAACGAGCAGTACTTC. Translation gives CSARDQNEQYF.

This sequence joins TRBV13 and TRBJ2-1, with D maybe TRBD2 (6 bases). Germline CDR1 and CDR2: PRHDT and FYEKMQ (reference sequence). CDR3 length: 14 residues. V was shortened by 2 bases and J by 4 bases, with 9 bases between the two germline ends. CDR3: CASSLFRGYNEQFF. CDR3 DNA: TGTGCCAGCAGCTTATTCCGGGGGTACAATGAGCAGTTCTTC.

The CDR3 spells CASSDLPGPEAFF. The CDR3 DNA follows: TGTGCCAGCAGTGACCTCCCAGGCCCTGAAGCTTTCTTT. The chain carries TRBV6-5 and TRBJ1-1; no clear D. Germline CDR1 and CDR2: MNHEY and SVGAGI. This CDR3 has 13 residues. V was pared by 5 bases and J by 6 bases, with 13 bases between.

The V call is TRBV2, the J call TRBJ2-7, with 7 bases lining up with TRBD1. Per the germline V gene, CDR1 is SNHLY and CDR2 is FYNNEI. V was pared by 6 bases and J by 7 bases, with 15 bases of the junction left unmatched. This CDR3 contains 15 residues. In nucleotides, the CDR3 is TGTGCCAGCAGGGGACAGTTCCCAGCGTGGGAGGAGCAGTACTTC. Its protein product is CASRGQFPAWEEQYF.

This clone showed up just a few times. V gene TRBV28 combines with J gene TRBJ2-3; 14 nucleotides line up with TRBD2. With 4 bases clipped from V and 3 bases from J, the junction kept 6 bases outside the gene matches. This CDR3 is built from 17 residues. From germline, CDR1 is MDHEN and CDR2 SYDVKM. CDR3 in amino acids: CASSSLGLAGVTDTQYF. CDR3 nucleotide sequence: TGTGCCAGCAGTTCCCTGGGACTAGCGGGAGTGACAGATACGCAGTATTTT.

This clone appeared once. The CDR3 DNA reads TGTGCCAGCAGCGCCACAGGGGACATCAATGAGCAGTTCTTC. Its protein is CASSATGDINEQFF. The chain links TRBV7-3 to TRBJ2-1; 7 bases line up with TRBD1. This CDR3 contains 14 residues. The trim removed 5 bases at V and 6 bases at J, leaving 7 bases unmatched. Germline values: CDR1 SGHTA, CDR2 FQGTGA. The whole variable domain, filled in from reference TRBV7-3 and TRBJ2-1, reads GAGVSQTPSNKVTEKGKYVELRCDPISGHTALYWYRQSLGQGPEFLIYFQGTGAADDSGLPNDRFFAVRPEGSVSTLKIQRTERGDSAVYLCASSATGDINEQFFGPGTRLTVL.

The chain is built from TRBV4-3 and TRBJ2-5; 8 bases fit TRBD2. V dropped 4 bases and J dropped 1; count of bases not matched to a gene: 8. The germline V gene has CDR1 LGHNA and CDR2 YSLEER. The CDR3 extends over 16 amino acids. CDR3 region: CASSRELLAAQETQYF. The CDR3 nucleotides read TGCGCCAGCAGCCGAGAGTTACTAGCGGCCCAAGAGACCCAGTACTTC.

This chain connects TRBV28 to TRBJ2-6; 8 bases align to TRBD1. This CDR3 is built from 18 residues. J was trimmed by 0 bases and V by 2 bases; bases with no gene match: 6. The germline V gene has CDR1 MDHEN and CDR2 SYDVKM. The CDR3 DNA sequence: TGTGCCAGCAGTTTAGGACAGGGAACCCTCTCTGGGGCCAACGTCCTGACTTTC. It is translated as CASSLGQGTLSGANVLTF.